The present entry profiles one T cell receptor (beta chain) with its context. Its matching antigen is unknown. One end of the junction varies from germline; a read error may be responsible. TCRbeta libraries were built with three rounds of nested PCR, modified from ARM-PCR. TCRdb recomputed calls from the multiplex PCR reads with MiXCR, one row per CDR3 protein. The sample contains 60,000 to 100,000 distinct CDR3 sequences, approximately 82% of which appear only once. Germline CDR1 is SGHKS and CDR2 is YYEKEE (reference sequence). The CDR3 runs to 13 residues. The data derive from a study of tumor and adjacent non-tumor tissue in lung cancer. No cell sorting was done before RNA was extracted from the tissue. More than 3 cm separated this lung sample from the edge of the tumor. Study-wide results and caveats: In normal lung, the top 100 clones were significantly more dominant than in tumor. Significantly higher TCR diversity was found in tumor than normal lung.

The material sequenced was distant non-tumor lung tissue. V and J are TRBV5-5 and TRBJ2-5; D remains unclear. The TCR originated in a man between 65 and 80 years old with non-small cell lung cancer. CDR3 coding DNA: TGTGCCAGCAGTTTGGTCACTCCGGAGACCCAGTATTTC. It codes for CASSLVTPETQYF. Complete variable domain (other parts from reference TRBV5-5 and TRBJ2-5): DAGVTQSPTHLIKTRGQQVTLRCSPISGHKSVSWYQQVLGQGPQFIFQYYEKEERGRGNFPDRFSARQFPNYSSELNVNALLLGDSALYLCASSLVTPETQYFGPGTRLLVL.